Below are 10 T cell receptor beta chains sequenced from a single sample in a study of T-cell memory formation after mild COVID-19. TCRdb re-called the 5' RACE reads with MiXCR, one entry per CDR3 protein. The sample holds 150,000 to 200,000 distinct CDR3 sequences, 9.5% to 13% seen once. The sequencing input was PBMCs or a T cell subset sorted from them (not recorded which). The receptor source for this set is a man in his late teens or twenties who had mild COVID-19 (a few samples of this study predate the infection). Cell type and time point are not known.

This clonotype was observed at least ten times. The chain uses TRBV5-1 and TRBJ2-3, with 8 bases matching TRBD1. CDR1 is SGHRS, CDR2 YFSETQ, per germline. The V gene end was trimmed by 4 bases and the J gene end by 3 bases; junction bases not matched to a gene: 10. The CDR3 has 16 residues. CDR3 region: CASSRTTGVVTDTQYF. The CDR3 nucleotides are TGCGCCAGCAGCCGAACGACAGGGGTTGTGACAGATACGCAGTATTTT.

This clonotype was observed many times. This sequence joins TRBV7-3 and TRBJ2-3, with TRBD2 matching over 9 bases. The trim removed 2 bases at V and 4 bases at J, leaving 16 bases unmatched. The germline CDR1 and CDR2 sequences are SGHTA and FQGTGA. The CDR3 consists of 19 residues. CDR3 region: CASSLFVRLASGAPDTQYF. CDR3 DNA sequence: TGTGCCAGCAGCTTATTCGTTAGGTTGGCTAGCGGGGCCCCAGATACGCAGTATTTT.

This clonotype was found a few times. The chain recombines TRBV6-6 with TRBJ2-2; a possible D gene is TRBD2 (6 bases). The CDR3 consists of 14 residues. Germline CDR1 reads MNHNY; CDR2 reads SVGAGI (reference sequence). Trimming removed 5 bases from V and 4 bases from J, with 11 bases in between. Written as DNA, the CDR3 is TGTGCCAGCAGTCGGGACTTCATCACCGGGGAGCTGTTTTTT. As protein: CASSRDFITGELFF.

The J gene is TRBJ1-6, the V gene TRBV11-3; D gene uncertain. The CDR3 covers 13 residues. The V end was cut by 4 bases, the J end by 7 bases, with 8 bases between. CDR1 is SGHNT and CDR2 is YENEEA in the germline V gene. CDR3 sequence: CASSSGWNSPLHF. CDR3 DNA sequence: TGTGCCAGCAGCTCCGGGTGGAATTCACCCCTCCACTTT.

The chain uses TRBV11-3 and TRBJ1-6; D ambiguous. CDR1 is SGHNT, CDR2 YENEEA, per germline. The CDR3 contains 13 residues. V was cut by 2 bases and J by 12 bases, with 11 bases left in between. The CDR3 coding sequence is TGTGCCAGCAGCTTAAACCAAAAGGAACCCCTCCACTTT. This sequence encodes CASSLNQKEPLHF.

V is TRBV4-1 and J is TRBJ2-1, with D possibly being TRBD2 (5 bases). V shed 1 base and J shed 6 bases, with 13 bases lying between them. The CDR3 sequence is 15 residues long. Germline V lookup: CDR1 MGHRA, CDR2 YSYEKL. The CDR3 sequence: CASSQAQGSRNEQFF. In DNA form, the CDR3 reads TGCGCCAGCAGCCAAGCGCAAGGGAGCCGCAATGAGCAGTTCTTC.

In its sample, this clonotype was seen a few times. V is TRBV7-3 and J is TRBJ2-3; weak D call: TRBD2 (6 bases). Germline CDR1 SGHTA, CDR2 FQGTGA. The length of the CDR3 is 15 residues. The germline V and J ends were trimmed by 5 bases and 1 base, with 13 bases remaining between them. The CDR3 loop reads CASSPTLARTDTQYF. CDR3 bases: TGTGCCAGCAGCCCCACCCTAGCGCGCACAGATACGCAGTATTTT.

The J gene is TRBJ1-6, the V gene TRBV11-2, with 7 bases fitting TRBD1. Germline assignment: CDR1 SGHAT and CDR2 FQNNGV. The CDR3 is made up of 15 amino acids. Trimming took 6 bases from V and 8 from J; bases not matched to a gene: 10. CDR3 DNA sequence: TGTGCCAGCAGGAGATTCGGGACAGCAGATTCACCCCTCCACTTT. Translating gives CASRRFGTADSPLHF.

This clonotype appeared many times. V and J are TRBV24-1 and TRBJ2-3; D might be TRBD2 (5 bases). The CDR3 spans 15 residues. Per the germline V gene, CDR1 is KGHDR and CDR2 is SFDVKD. The V and J ends lost 4 bases and 6 bases respectively, with 16 bases between them. CDR3: CATSDASGPADTQYF. CDR3 DNA sequence: TGTGCCACCAGTGACGCGAGCGGACCCGCGGATACGCAGTATTTT.

This clonotype was seen only a few times. The chain is built from TRBV10-1 and TRBJ2-3; 8 nucleotides line up with TRBD1. The CDR3 sequence is 16 residues long. V lost 4 bases to trimming and J lost 2 bases; unmatched junction nucleotides: 8. Germline V gives CDR1 WNHNN, CDR2 SYGVQD (reference sequence). The chain's CDR3 is CASSGRQGSATDTQYF. CDR3 bases: TGCGCCAGCAGTGGGAGACAGGGGAGCGCCACAGATACGCAGTATTTT.